Given below is one TCR beta chain in context. V was cut by 6 bases and J by 4 bases, with 13 bases left in between. Germline CDR1 reads MNHEY; CDR2 reads SVGAGI. This CDR3 has 13 amino acids. These data belong to a study of blood T cell repertoires in COVID-19. Study-level background: T cells, B-cell-depleted T cells, or PBMCs supplied cDNA or gDNA.

In the authors' methods: By means of reference gene primer amplification, nucleated cell counts were estimated. Using immunoSEQ multiplex PCR, the repertoire was profiled, and TCRdb retains in-frame clones only, with some absent. The V and J calls and the clone size are those of that table, but D and trimming were determined from the DNA. This table holds 380,000 or so clones, over 65% found once. The sequencing input was peripheral blood. This chain uses TRBV6-5 with TRBJ2-7; possible D gene TRBD1, 6 bases. This clonotype was obtained from a human donor with acute or convalescent COVID-19. The donor label of this sample is uncertain. The CDR3 nucleotides are TGTGCCAGCAGGCCAACGACAGGTTACGAGCAGTACTTC. Protein: CASRPTTGYEQYF.